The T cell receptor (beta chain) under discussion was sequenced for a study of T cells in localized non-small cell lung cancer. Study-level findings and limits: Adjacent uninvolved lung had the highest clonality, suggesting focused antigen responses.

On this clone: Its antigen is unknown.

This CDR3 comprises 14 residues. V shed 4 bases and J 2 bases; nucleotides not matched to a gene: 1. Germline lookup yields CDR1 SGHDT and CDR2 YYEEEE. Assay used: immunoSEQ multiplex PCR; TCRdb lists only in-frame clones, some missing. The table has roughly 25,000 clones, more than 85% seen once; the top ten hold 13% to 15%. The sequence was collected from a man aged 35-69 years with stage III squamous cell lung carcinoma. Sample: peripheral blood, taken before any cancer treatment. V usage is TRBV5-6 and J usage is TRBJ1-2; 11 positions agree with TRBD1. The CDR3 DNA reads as TGTGCCAGCAGCCGGGACAGGGGGAACTATGGCTACACCTTC. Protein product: CASSRDRGNYGYTF.